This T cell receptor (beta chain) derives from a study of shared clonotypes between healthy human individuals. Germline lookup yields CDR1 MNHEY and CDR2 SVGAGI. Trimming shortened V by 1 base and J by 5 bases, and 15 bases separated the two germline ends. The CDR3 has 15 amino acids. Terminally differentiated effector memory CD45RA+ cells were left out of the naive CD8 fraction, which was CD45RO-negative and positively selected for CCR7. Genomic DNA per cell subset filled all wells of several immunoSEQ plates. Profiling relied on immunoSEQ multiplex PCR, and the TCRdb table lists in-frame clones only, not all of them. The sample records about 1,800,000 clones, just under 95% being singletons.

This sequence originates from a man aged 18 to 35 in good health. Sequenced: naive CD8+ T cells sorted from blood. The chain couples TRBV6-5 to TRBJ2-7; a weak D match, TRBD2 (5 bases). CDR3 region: CASSYYARGRNEQYF. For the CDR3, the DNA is TGTGCCAGCAGTTACTACGCCCGGGGAAGAAACGAGCAGTACTTC.